This TCR beta chain was obtained from a study of blood T cell repertoires in COVID-19. About the study: Sites across the United States, Italy and Spain contributed samples from acute and convalescent COVID-19.

V was clipped by 4 bases and J by 3 bases; unmatched bases: 12. The CDR3 loop spans 17 amino acids. Germline V gives CDR1 MDHEN, CDR2 SYDVKM. How the authors handled the data: Reference gene primer amplification gave estimated nucleated cell counts. Here immunoSEQ multiplex PCR was the method, and the copy in TCRdb shows in-frame clones only, minus some. That table is the source of V, J and clone size, and D and trimming were worked out from the DNA. The sample has 95,000 to 150,000 clones; around 86% are singletons. Material: peripheral blood. The TCR comes from a woman in her seventies with acute or convalescent COVID-19. V and J are TRBV28 and TRBJ1-5, with 7 bases matching TRBD1. CDR3 sequence: CASSSWATGIDNQPQHF. DNA of the CDR3: TGTGCCAGCAGTTCCTGGGCGACAGGGATCGACAATCAGCCCCAGCATTTT.